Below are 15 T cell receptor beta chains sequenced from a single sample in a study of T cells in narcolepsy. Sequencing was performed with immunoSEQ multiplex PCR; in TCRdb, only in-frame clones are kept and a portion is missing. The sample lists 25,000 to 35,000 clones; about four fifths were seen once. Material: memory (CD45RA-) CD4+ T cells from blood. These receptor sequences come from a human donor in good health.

The CDR3, as DNA: TGTGCCAGCAGCTACCCGGGACTAGCGGGGGGGAAAGAGACCCAGTACTTC. Its protein product is CASSYPGLAGGKETQYF. V usage is TRBV7-2 and J usage is TRBJ2-5, with 16 positions matching TRBD2. CDR1 is SGHTA and CDR2 is FQGNSA in the germline V gene. The CDR3 sequence is 17 residues long. Trimming at V came to 4 bases and at J to 3 bases, leaving 5 bases not matched to a gene. Drawing the rest from reference TRBV7-2 and TRBJ2-5, the complete variable domain is GAGVSQSPSNKVTEKGKDVELRCDPISGHTALYWYRQSLGQGLEFLIYFQGNSAPDKSGLPSDRFSAERTGGSVSTLTIQRTQQEDSAVYLCASSYPGLAGGKETQYFGPGTRLLVL.

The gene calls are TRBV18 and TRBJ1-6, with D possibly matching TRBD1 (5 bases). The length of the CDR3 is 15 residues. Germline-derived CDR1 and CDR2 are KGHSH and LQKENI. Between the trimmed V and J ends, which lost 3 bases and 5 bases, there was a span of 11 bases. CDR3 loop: CASSPPQGNNSPLHF. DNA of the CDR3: TGTGCCAGCTCACCCCCGCAGGGAAATAATTCACCCCTCCACTTT.

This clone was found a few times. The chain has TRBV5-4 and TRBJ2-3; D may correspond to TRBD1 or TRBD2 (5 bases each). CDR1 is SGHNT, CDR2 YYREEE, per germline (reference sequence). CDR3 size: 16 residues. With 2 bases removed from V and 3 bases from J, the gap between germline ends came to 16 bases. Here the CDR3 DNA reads TGTGCCAGCAGCTTAGGGACGCTCAGAGGGACAGATACGCAGTATTTT. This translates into CASSLGTLRGTDTQYF.

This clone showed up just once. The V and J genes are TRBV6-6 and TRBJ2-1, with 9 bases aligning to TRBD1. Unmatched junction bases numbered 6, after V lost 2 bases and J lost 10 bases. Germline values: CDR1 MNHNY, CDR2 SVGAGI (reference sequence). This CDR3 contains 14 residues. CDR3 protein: CASSYNRGRGEQFF. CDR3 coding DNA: TGTGCCAGCAGTTACAACAGGGGGCGAGGGGAGCAGTTCTTC.

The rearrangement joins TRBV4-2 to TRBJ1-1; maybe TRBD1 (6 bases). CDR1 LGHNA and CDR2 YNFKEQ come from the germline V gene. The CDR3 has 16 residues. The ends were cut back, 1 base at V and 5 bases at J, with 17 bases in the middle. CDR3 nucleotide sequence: TGTGCCAGCAGCCAAGGGAAGGCACAGGGAGTGACTGAAGCTTTCTTT. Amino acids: CASSQGKAQGVTEAFF.

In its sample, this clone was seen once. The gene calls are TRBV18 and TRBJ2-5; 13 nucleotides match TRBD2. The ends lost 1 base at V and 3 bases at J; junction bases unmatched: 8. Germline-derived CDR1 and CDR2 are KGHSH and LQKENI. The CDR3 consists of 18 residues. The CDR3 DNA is TGTGCCAGCTCACCACGGGGACTAGCGGGATCGGGGAAAGAGACCCAGTACTTC. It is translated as CASSPRGLAGSGKETQYF. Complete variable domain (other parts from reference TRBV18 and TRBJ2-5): NAGVMQNPRHLVRRRGQEARLRCSPMKGHSHVYWYRQLPEEGLKFMVYLQKENIIDESGMPKERFSAEFPKEGPSILRIQQVVRGDSAAYFCASSPRGLAGSGKETQYFGPGTRLLVL.

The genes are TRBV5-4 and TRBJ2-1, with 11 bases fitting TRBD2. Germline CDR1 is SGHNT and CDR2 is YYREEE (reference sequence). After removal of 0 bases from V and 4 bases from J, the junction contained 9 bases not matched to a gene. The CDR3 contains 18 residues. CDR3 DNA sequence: TGTGCCAGCAGCTTGGCGTCACTAGCGGGAGCATGGTACAATGAGCAGTTCTTC. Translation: CASSLASLAGAWYNEQFF.

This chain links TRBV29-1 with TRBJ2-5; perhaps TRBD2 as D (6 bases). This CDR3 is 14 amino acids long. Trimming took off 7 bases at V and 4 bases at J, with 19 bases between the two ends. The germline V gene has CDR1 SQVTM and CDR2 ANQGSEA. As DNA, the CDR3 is TGCAGCGGGGGATTCTCGACTAGATCAGAGACCCAGTACTTC. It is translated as CSGGFSTRSETQYF.

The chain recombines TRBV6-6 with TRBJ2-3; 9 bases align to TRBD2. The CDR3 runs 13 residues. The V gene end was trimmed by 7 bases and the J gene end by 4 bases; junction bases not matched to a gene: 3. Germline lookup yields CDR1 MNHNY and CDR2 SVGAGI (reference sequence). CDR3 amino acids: CASKTSGSDTQYF. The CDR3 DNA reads TGTGCCAGCAAAACTAGCGGGTCAGATACGCAGTATTTT.

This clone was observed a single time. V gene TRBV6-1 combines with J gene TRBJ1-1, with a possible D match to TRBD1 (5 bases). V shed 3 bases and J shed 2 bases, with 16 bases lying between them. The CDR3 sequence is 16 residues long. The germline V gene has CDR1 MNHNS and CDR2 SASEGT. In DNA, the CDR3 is TGTGCCAGCAGTGAGGGGCCTATGAGGTATAACACTGAAGCTTTCTTT. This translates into CASSEGPMRYNTEAFF.

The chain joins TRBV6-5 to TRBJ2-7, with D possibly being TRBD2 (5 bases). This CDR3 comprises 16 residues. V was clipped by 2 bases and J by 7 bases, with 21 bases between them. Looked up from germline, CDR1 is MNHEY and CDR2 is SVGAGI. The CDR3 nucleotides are TGTGCCAGCAGTTACCAGGCCTGGGTCCAAGGGAGAGAGCAGTACTTC. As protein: CASSYQAWVQGREQYF.

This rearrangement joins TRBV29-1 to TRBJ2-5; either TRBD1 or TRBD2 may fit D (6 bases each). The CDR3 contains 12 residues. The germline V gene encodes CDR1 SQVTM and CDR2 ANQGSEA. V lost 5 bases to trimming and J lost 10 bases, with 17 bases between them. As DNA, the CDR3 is TGCAGCGTTCGAGGGGGGTATAGGGACCAGTACTTC. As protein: CSVRGGYRDQYF.

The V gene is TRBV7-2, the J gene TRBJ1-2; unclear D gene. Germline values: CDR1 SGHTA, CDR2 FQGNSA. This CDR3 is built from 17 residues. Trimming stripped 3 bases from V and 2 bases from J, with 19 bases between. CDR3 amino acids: CASSFLGRMRENYGYTF. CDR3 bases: TGTGCCAGCAGCTTCTTGGGCCGGATGAGAGAAAACTATGGCTACACCTTC. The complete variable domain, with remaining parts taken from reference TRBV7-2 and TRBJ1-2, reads GAGVSQSPSNKVTEKGKDVELRCDPISGHTALYWYRQSLGQGLEFLIYFQGNSAPDKSGLPSDRFSAERTGGSVSTLTIQRTQQEDSAVYLCASSFLGRMRENYGYTFGSGTRLTVV.

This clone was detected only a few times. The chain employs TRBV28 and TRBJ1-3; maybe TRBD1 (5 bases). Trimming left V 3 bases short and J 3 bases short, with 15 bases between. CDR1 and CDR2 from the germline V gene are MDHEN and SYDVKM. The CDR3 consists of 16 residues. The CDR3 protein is CASSFPTGRGGNTIYF. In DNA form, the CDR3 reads TGTGCCAGCAGTTTTCCCACAGGCCGAGGTGGAAACACCATATATTTT. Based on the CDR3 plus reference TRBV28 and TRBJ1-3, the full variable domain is DVKVTQSSRYLVKRTGEKVFLECVQDMDHENMFWYRQDPGLGLRLIYFSYDVKMKEKGDIPEGYSVSREKKERFSLILESASTNQTSMYLCASSFPTGRGGNTIYFGEGSWLTVV.

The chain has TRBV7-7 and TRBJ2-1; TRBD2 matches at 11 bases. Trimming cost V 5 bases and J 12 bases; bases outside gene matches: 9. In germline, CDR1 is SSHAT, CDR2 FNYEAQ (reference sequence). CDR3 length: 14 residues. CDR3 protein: CASSPGQTSGGQFF. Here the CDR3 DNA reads TGTGCCAGCAGCCCGGGGCAAACTAGCGGGGGGCAGTTCTTC.